A selection of T cell receptor beta chains follows, all from one sample in a study of T-cell reconstitution after alpha-beta-depleted transplantation in children. TCRdb used MiXCR to reprocess the PCR reads, holding one entry per CDR3 protein. The sample has about 500,000 distinct CDR3 sequences, over 9.5% seen once; the top ten hold 12% to 15%. Here the sequenced sample was PBMCs, mostly from graft donor cells, taken 180 days after TCRalphabeta/CD19-depleted stem cell transplant. Receptor source: a female patient aged 2 to 10 who had a stem cell transplant for aplastic anemia, so the T cells may come from the graft donor. CDR3s include the opening cysteine and the closing phenylalanine or tryptophan. D genes are given only for firm matches. The size of a clone is reported for some rows only, either as once, few or many, or as a class for expanded clones.

V	J	size	D	DNA	CDR3
TRBV20-1	TRBJ2-7	once	TRBD2	TGCAGTGCCACGGGGGCTAGCGGGGTACAAGAGCAGTACTTC	CSATGASGVQEQYF
TRBV20-1	TRBJ2-2	.	TRBD2	TGCAGTGCCCCGACAGCCGGGGGGAGGACCGGGGAGCTGTTTTTT	CSAPTAGGRTGELFF
TRBV18	TRBJ1-5	few	TRBD1	TGTGCCAGCTCACCCGACAGGGGAGGACAGCCCCAGCATTTT	CASSPDRGGQPQHF
TRBV28	TRBJ1-2	few	TRBD1	TGTGCCAGCACCTTCTCCAGGGGGCTCGGTGGCTACACCTTC	CASTFSRGLGGYTF
TRBV12-3/TRBV12-4	TRBJ2-7	many	.	TGTGCCAGCAGTTCTGTTAGCGGTAACGAGCAGTACTTC	CASSSVSGNEQYF
TRBV12-3/TRBV12-4	TRBJ1-1	many	.	TGTGCCAGCAGTTTTCGGACGGAAGCTTTCTTT	CASSFRTEAFF
TRBV4-2	TRBJ2-7	.	.	TGTGCCAGCAGCCAAGTTTCCCGGGGGAGGGGGCACGAGCAGTACTTC	CASSQVSRGRGHEQYF
TRBV6-1	TRBJ1-3	.	.	TGTGCCAGCAGCGGACGGGGCGGTGGAAACACCATATATTTT	CASSGRGGGNTIYF
TRBV29-1	TRBJ1-1	few	.	TGCAGCGCGAACAGGGCCGGGGAGGCTTTCTTT	CSANRAGEAFF
TRBV7-9	TRBJ2-7	few	.	TGTGCCAGCAGCGGTACAGGGACCTCTCACTACGAGCAGTACTTC	CASSGTGTSHYEQYF
TRBV5-6	TRBJ2-3	few	TRBD2	TGTGCCAGCAGCCCTGGACTAGCGGAACGCACAGATACGCAGTATTTT	CASSPGLAERTDTQYF
TRBV11-2	TRBJ2-1	.	TRBD2	TGTGCCAGCAGCTGGACTAGCGGGAGTACCTACAATGAGCAGTTCTTC	CASSWTSGSTYNEQFF
TRBV6-2/TRBV6-3	TRBJ1-2	.	.	TGTGCCAGCAGCCGTCCCGGGACACGGAACTATGGCTACACCTTC	CASSRPGTRNYGYTF
TRBV20-1	TRBJ2-1	.	TRBD2	TGCAGTGCTAGCAGACTAGCGCTATACAATGAGCAGTTCTTC	CSASRLALYNEQFF
TRBV5-6	TRBJ1-5	many	.	TGTGCCAGCAGCTTCCTGAATCAGCCCCAGCATTTT	CASSFLNQPQHF
TRBV9	TRBJ1-2	few	TRBD1	TGTGCCAGCAGCGTAGCCCGGGACAGGAGTCTCTATGGCTACACCTTC	CASSVARDRSLYGYTF
TRBV6-2/TRBV6-3	TRBJ2-5	.	.	TGTGCCAGCAGTTACCGGGGCAGACCGCAAGAGACCCAGTACTTC	CASSYRGRPQETQYF
TRBV20-1	TRBJ2-1	many	.	TGCAGTGCTAGAGATCAGCCGAATGAGCAGTTCTTC	CSARDQPNEQFF
TRBV19	TRBJ2-1	.	.	TGTGCCAGTAGTATAGGTTCGCGAAGCCCCCGCTCCTACAATGAGCAGTTCTTC	CASSIGSRSPRSYNEQFF
TRBV29-1	TRBJ1-1	many	.	TGCAGCGTCGGCCCCGGCAGTTTCACTGAAGCTTTCTTT	CSVGPGSFTEAFF
TRBV20-1	TRBJ1-5	many	.	TGCAGTGCTAGAAGTTCAGACCCCAATCAGCCCCAGCATTTT	CSARSSDPNQPQHF
TRBV19	TRBJ2-7	few	TRBD2	TGTGCCAGTAGTATTGAGGGCGGGAGAAGCTACGAGCAGTACTTC	CASSIEGGRSYEQYF
TRBV28	TRBJ1-5	many	TRBD1	TGTGCCACGACAGGGACAGCCAATCAGCCCCAGCATTTT	CATTGTANQPQHF
TRBV20-1	TRBJ2-1	many	.	TGCAGTGCTAGATGGACCAATGAGCAGTTCTTC	CSARWTNEQFF
TRBV7-2	TRBJ2-1	many	.	TGTGCCAGCAGCTTAGCGGGGCGGGAATCCAATGAGCAGTTCTTC	CASSLAGRESNEQFF
TRBV27	TRBJ2-4	many	.	TGTGCCAGCAGTTTATTGGGGACCGACAAAAACATTCAGTACTTC	CASSLLGTDKNIQYF
TRBV6-5	TRBJ1-5	few	TRBD1	TGTGCCAGCAGTTACCGGGACAGTAGCCAGCCCCAGCATTTT	CASSYRDSSQPQHF
TRBV15	TRBJ1-1	once	.	TGTGCCACCAGCAGAAGTCCGGGACGGAGCACCCTAGGTAAGGGCACTGAAGCTTTCTTT	CATSRSPGRSTLGKGTEAFF
TRBV27	TRBJ1-2	few	.	TGTGCCAGCAGTCCCCGACAGTTCCACCCTATCTATGGCTACACCTTC	CASSPRQFHPIYGYTF
TRBV5-1	TRBJ2-7	.	TRBD1	TGCGCCAGCAGCCTGGGACAGACTCTTGCCTACGAGCAGTACTTC	CASSLGQTLAYEQYF
TRBV5-1	TRBJ2-4	.	TRBD1	TGCGCCAGCAGCTTGGGGATGACAGGGGACATTCAGTACTTC	CASSLGMTGDIQYF
TRBV11-2	TRBJ2-3	.	.	TGTGCCAGCAGCTTAGTGTATTGGGACACATGGATCGTTGGCACAGATACGCAGTATTTT	CASSLVYWDTWIVGTDTQYF
TRBV28	TRBJ2-1	.	TRBD2	TGTGCCAGCGCTTCCCGAACTAGCGGGAGTTACAATGAGCAGTTCTTC	CASASRTSGSYNEQFF
TRBV13	TRBJ2-3	few	.	TGTGCCAGCAGCCTAACCGGGATGAGCGGCACAGATACGCAGTATTTT	CASSLTGMSGTDTQYF
TRBV20-1	TRBJ2-6	few	.	TGCAGTGGCCGGGACTGGGGCTCTGGGGCCAACGTCCTGACTTTC	CSGRDWGSGANVLTF
TRBV20-1	TRBJ2-1	.	.	TGCAGTGCTAGAGATCGGGTGAACAATGAGCAGTTCTTC	CSARDRVNNEQFF
TRBV5-6	TRBJ1-2	few	TRBD1	TGTGCCAGCAGCACGCGGACAGGGAGTTCGGGCTACACCTTC	CASSTRTGSSGYTF
TRBV10-1	TRBJ2-2	many	TRBD2	TGCGCCAGCAGTGCTAGCGGTTACACCGGGGAGCTGTTTTTT	CASSASGYTGELFF
TRBV7-8	TRBJ2-1	few	TRBD2	TGTGCCAGCAGCACCCACGGGGCGGGAGCGGTCAATGAGCAGTTCTTC	CASSTHGAGAVNEQFF
TRBV5-1	TRBJ2-2	many	TRBD1	TGCGCCAGCAGCTTGGGTCAGGGGGTCACCGGGGAGCTGTTTTTT	CASSLGQGVTGELFF
TRBV25-1	TRBJ1-1	.	.	TGTGCCAGCAGTGATTTGACGGTAGGCACTGAAGCTTTCTTT	CASSDLTVGTEAFF
TRBV5-1	TRBJ2-3	.	.	TGCGCCAGCAGCTCCCGGGGGGCCCGCACAGATACGCAGTATTTT	CASSSRGARTDTQYF
TRBV12-3/TRBV12-4	TRBJ2-1	few	.	TGTGCCAGCAGTTTCTACGGCGAGGATGAGCAGTTCTTC	CASSFYGEDEQFF
TRBV4-3	TRBJ2-1	few	.	TGCGCCAGCAGCCAAAATTTTGTGGACACCCGGCTAGGCAATGAGCAGTTCTTC	CASSQNFVDTRLGNEQFF
TRBV27	TRBJ2-4	.	TRBD1	TGTGCCAGCAGTCCATATCGGACAGGCCGCCCAGCATTGGTTCAGTACTTC	CASSPYRTGRPALVQYF
TRBV11-1	TRBJ2-1	few	TRBD2	TGTGCCAGCAGCCCCGATGGGGCCGGGACTAGCGGGAGAAGGAATGAGCAGTTCTTC	CASSPDGAGTSGRRNEQFF
TRBV7-2	TRBJ1-5	.	TRBD1	TGTGCCAGCAGCCCCGACAGGGGGCTGAGCAATCAGCCCCAGCATTTT	CASSPDRGLSNQPQHF
TRBV6-5	TRBJ1-1	many	.	TGTGCCAGCAGTTACAGGGAAAGGAACACTGAAGCTTTCTTT	CASSYRERNTEAFF
TRBV19	TRBJ1-1	few	TRBD1	TGTGCCAGTAAATGGGACAGCGGTAGCACTGAAGCTTTCTTT	CASKWDSGSTEAFF